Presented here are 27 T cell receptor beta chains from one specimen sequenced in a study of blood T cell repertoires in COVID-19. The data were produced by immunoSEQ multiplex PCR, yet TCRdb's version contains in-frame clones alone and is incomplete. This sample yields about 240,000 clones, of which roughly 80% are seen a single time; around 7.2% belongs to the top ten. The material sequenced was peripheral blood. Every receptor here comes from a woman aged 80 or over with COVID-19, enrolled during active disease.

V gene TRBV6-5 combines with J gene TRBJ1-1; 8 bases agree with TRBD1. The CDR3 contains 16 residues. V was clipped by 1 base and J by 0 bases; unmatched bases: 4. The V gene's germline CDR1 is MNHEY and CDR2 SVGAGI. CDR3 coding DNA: TGTGCCAGCAGTTACTTTGACAGGGGAATGAACACTGAAGCTTTCTTT. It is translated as CASSYFDRGMNTEAFF.

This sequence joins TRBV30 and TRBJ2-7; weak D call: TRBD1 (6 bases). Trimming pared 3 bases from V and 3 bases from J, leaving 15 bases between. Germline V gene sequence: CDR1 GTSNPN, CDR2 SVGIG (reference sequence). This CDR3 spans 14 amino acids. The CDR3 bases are TGTGCCTGGAGGGTATCAGGGGCCAACTACGAGCAGTACTTC. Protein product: CAWRVSGANYEQYF. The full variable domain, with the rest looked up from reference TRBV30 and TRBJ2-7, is SQTIHQWPATLVQPVGSPLSLECTVEGTSNPNLYWYRQAAGRGLQLLFYSVGIGQISSEVPQNLSASRPQDRQFILSSKKLLLSDSGFYLCAWRVSGANYEQYFGPGTRLTVT.

The DNA for the CDR3 is TGTGCCAGCAGTTTCCCCGTCGGGAGGGAGCAGTACTTC. Translating gives CASSFPVGREQYF. The V gene is TRBV28, the J gene TRBJ2-7; 7 nucleotides match TRBD2. Losses at the gene ends were 3 bases for V and 7 bases for J; bases not matched to a gene: 6. Looked up from germline, CDR1 is MDHEN and CDR2 is SYDVKM. This CDR3 spans 13 amino acids.

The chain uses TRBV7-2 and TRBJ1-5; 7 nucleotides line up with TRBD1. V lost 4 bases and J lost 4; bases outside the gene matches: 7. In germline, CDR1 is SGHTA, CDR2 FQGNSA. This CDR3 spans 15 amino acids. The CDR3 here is CASSSPDRENQPQHF. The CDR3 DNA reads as TGTGCCAGCAGCTCACCTGACAGGGAGAATCAGCCCCAGCATTTT.

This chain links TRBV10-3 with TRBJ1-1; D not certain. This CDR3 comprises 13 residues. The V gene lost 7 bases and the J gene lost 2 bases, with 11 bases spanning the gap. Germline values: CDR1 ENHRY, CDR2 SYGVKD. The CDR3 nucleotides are TGTGCCATCACCGAAACACCCAACACTGAAGCTTTCTTT. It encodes CAITETPNTEAFF.

The CDR3 region has the DNA TGCGCCAGCAGCTCAGGGGGGCCACTCTATGGCTACACCTTC. It specifies CASSSGGPLYGYTF. The V and J genes are TRBV5-1 and TRBJ1-2; TRBD1 agrees at 7 bases. This CDR3 is built from 14 residues. Looked up from germline, CDR1 is SGHRS and CDR2 is YFSETQ. Trimming removed 3 bases from V and 4 bases from J; junction bases left unmatched: 6.

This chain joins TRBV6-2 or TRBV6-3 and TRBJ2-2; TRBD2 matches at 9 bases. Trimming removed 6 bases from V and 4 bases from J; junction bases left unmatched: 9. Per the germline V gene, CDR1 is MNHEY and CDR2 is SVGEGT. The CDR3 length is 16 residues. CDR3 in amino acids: CASSPRKAGGTGELFF. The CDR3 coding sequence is TGTGCCAGCAGCCCCCGGAAAGCGGGAGGCACCGGGGAGCTGTTTTTT.

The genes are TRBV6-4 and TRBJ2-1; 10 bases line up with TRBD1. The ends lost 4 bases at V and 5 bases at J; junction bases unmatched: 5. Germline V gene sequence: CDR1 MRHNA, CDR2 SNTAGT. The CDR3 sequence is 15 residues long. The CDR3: CASSARTGGNNEQFF. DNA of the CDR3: TGTGCCAGCAGTGCCAGGACAGGGGGGAACAATGAGCAGTTCTTC.

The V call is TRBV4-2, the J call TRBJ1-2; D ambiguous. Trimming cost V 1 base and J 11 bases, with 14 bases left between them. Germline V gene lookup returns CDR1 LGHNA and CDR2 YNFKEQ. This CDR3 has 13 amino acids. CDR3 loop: CASSQGKFGEYTF. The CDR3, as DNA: TGTGCCAGCAGCCAAGGGAAGTTCGGGGAATACACCTTC.

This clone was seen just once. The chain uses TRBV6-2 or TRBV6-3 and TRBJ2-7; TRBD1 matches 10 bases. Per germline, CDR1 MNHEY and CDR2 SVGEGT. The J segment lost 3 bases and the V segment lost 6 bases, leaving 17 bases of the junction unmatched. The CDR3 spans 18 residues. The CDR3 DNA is TGTGCCAGCAGCCGCCGGGACAGGGGATGGCGGGGACTCTACGAGCAGTACTTC. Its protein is CASSRRDRGWRGLYEQYF.

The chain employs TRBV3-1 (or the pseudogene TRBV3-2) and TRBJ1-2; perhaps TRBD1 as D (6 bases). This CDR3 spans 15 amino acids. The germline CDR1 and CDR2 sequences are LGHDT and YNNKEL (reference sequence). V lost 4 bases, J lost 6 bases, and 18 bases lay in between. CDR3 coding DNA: TGTGCCAGCAGCCGGACCGGGGGGGGCGCAGATGGCTACACCTTC. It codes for CASSRTGGGADGYTF.

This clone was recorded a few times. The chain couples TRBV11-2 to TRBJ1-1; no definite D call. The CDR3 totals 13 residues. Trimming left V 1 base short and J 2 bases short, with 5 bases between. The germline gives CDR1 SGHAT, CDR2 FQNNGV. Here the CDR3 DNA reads TGTGCCAGCAGCTTAGGTTATAACACTGAAGCTTTCTTT. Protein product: CASSLGYNTEAFF. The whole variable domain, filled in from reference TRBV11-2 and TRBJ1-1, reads EAGVAQSPRYKIIEKRQSVAFWCNPISGHATLYWYQQILGQGPKLLIQFQNNGVVDDSQLPKDRFSAERLKGVDSTLKIQPAKLEDSAVYLCASSLGYNTEAFFGQGTRLTVV.

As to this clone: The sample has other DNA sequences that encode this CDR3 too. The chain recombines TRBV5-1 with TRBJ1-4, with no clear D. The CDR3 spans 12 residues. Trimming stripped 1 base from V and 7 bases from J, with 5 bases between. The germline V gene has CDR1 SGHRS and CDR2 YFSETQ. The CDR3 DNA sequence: TGCGCCAGCAGCTTGAACGGTGAAAAACTGTTTTTT. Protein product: CASSLNGEKLFF. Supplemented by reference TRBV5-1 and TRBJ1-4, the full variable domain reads KAGVTQTPRYLIKTRGQQVTLSCSPISGHRSVSWYQQTPGQGLQFLFEYFSETQRNKGNFPGRFSGRQFSNSRSEMNVSTLELGDSALYLCASSLNGEKLFFGSGTQLSVL.

CDR3 protein: CASSSSGRDTGELFF. In DNA, the CDR3 is TGTGCCAGCAGTTCTAGCGGGAGGGACACCGGGGAGCTGTTTTTT. The rearrangement joins TRBV28 to TRBJ2-2; 12 bases are a match to TRBD2. The CDR3 sequence is 15 residues long. CDR1 is MDHEN and CDR2 is SYDVKM in the germline V gene. Losses at the gene ends were 4 bases for V and 3 bases for J; bases not matched to a gene: 0.

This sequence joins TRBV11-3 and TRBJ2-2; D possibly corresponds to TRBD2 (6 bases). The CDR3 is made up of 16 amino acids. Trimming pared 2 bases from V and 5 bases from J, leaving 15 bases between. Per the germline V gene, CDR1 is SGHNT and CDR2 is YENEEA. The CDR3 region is CASSLFSGRETGELFF. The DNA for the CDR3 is TGTGCCAGCAGCTTATTCTCGGGACGGGAGACCGGGGAGCTGTTTTTT. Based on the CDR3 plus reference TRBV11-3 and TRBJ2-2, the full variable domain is EAGVVQSPRYKIIEKKQPVAFWCNPISGHNTLYWYLQNLGQGPELLIRYENEEAVDDSQLPKDRFSAERLKGVDSTLKIQPAELGDSAVYLCASSLFSGRETGELFFGEGSRLTVL.

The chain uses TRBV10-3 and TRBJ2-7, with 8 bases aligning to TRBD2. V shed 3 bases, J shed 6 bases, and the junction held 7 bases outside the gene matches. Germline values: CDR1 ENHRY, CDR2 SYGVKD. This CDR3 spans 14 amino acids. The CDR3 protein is CAISEFPAGAEQYF. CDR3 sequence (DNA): TGTGCCATCAGTGAATTTCCAGCGGGAGCCGAGCAGTACTTC.

CDR3 protein: CASRRQGNYGYTF. The CDR3 DNA reads as TGTGCCAGCAGGAGACAGGGGAACTATGGCTACACCTTC. This chain joins TRBV28 and TRBJ1-2; 8 bases line up with TRBD1. This CDR3 region has 13 residues. CDR1 and CDR2 from the germline V gene are MDHEN and SYDVKM. V was pared by 6 bases and J by 2 bases, with 2 bases of the junction left unmatched.

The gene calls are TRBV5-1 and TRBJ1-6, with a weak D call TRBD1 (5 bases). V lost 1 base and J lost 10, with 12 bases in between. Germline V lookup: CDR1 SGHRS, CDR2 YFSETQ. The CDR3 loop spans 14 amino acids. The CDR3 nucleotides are TGCGCCAGCAGCTTGCAGGGATCAGGATCACCCCTCCACTTT. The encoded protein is CASSLQGSGSPLHF.

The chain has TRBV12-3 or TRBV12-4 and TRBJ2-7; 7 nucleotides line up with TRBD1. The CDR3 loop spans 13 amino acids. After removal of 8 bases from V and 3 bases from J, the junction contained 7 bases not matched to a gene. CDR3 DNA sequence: TGTGCCAGCGGACAGGCTTATAACTACGAGCAGTACTTC. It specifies CASGQAYNYEQYF.

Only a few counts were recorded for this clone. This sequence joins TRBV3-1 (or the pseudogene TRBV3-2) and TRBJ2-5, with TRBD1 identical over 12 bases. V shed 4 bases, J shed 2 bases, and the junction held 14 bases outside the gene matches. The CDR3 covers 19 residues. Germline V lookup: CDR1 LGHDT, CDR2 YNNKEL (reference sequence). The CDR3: CASSPTTRDRGLLQETQYF. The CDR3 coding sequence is TGTGCCAGCAGCCCCACCACACGGGACAGGGGGCTACTTCAAGAGACCCAGTACTTC.

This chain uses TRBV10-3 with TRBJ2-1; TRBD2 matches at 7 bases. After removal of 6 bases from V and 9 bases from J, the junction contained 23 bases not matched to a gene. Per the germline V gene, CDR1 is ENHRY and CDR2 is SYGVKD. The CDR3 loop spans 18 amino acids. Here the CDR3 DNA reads TGTGCCATCAGACCTGGGGGGGGAGAGGGCGTCCCCCGCGGTGAGCAGTTCTTC. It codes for CAIRPGGGEGVPRGEQFF.

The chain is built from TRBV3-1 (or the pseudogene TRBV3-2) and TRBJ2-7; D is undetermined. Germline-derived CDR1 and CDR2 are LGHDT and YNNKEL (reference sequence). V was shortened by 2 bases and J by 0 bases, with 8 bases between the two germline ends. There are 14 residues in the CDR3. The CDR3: CASSQQAGSYEQYF. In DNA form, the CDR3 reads TGTGCCAGCAGCCAACAGGCCGGCTCCTACGAGCAGTACTTC.

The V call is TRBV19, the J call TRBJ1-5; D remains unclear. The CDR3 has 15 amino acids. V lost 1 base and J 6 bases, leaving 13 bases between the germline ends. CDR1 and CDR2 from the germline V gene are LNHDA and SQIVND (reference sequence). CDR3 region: CASSIVAKGGQPQHF. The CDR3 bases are TGTGCCAGTAGTATAGTAGCGAAGGGAGGTCAGCCCCAGCATTTT.

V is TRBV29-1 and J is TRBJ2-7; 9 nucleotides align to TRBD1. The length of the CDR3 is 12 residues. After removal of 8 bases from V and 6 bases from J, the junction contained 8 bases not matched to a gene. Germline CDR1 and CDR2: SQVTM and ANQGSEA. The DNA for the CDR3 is TGCAGCACAAGGACAGGGGCAAGCGAGCAGTACTTC. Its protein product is CSTRTGASEQYF.

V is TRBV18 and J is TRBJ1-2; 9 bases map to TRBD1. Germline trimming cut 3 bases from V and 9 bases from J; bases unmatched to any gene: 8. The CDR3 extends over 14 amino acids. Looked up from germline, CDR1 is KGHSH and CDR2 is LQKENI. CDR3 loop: CASSPGQDRGSYTF. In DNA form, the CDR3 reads TGTGCCAGCTCACCCGGACAGGACAGGGGTAGCTACACCTTC.

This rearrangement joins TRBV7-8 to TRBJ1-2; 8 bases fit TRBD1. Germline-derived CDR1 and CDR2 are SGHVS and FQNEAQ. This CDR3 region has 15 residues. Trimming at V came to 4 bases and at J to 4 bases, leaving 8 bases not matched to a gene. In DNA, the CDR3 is TGTGCCAGCAGCTACCAGGGGGCGAGTCCCTATGGCTACACCTTC. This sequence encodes CASSYQGASPYGYTF.

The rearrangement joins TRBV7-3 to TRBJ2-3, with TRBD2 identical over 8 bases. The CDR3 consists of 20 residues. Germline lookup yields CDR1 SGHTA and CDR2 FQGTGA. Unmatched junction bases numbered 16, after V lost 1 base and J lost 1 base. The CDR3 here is CASSLNPRAGDLGRTDTQYF. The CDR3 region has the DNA TGTGCCAGCAGCTTAAATCCCAGAGCGGGGGATCTAGGTCGCACAGATACGCAGTATTTT.